Each of the 8 T cell receptor beta chains below was sequenced from the same sample in a study of blood T cell repertoires in COVID-19. The table came from immunoSEQ multiplex PCR; TCRdb's copy has only in-frame clones and leaves some out. The repertoire includes some 670,000 clones, 85% to 90% of them detected once, and approximately 0.25% sits in the top ten. The sequencing sample was made of peripheral blood. Receptors were obtained from a woman younger than 35 with acute or convalescent COVID-19.

The chain carries TRBV24-1 and TRBJ1-3; 7 positions agree with TRBD1. The CDR3 runs 15 residues. The V gene end was trimmed by 3 bases and the J gene end by 4 bases; junction bases not matched to a gene: 5. Per the germline V gene, CDR1 is KGHDR and CDR2 is SFDVKD. This CDR3 reads CATSDPGQTGNTIYF. The CDR3 DNA follows: TGTGCCACCAGTGATCCGGGACAGACGGGAAACACCATATATTTT.

The genes are TRBV6-5 and TRBJ1-1; D is possibly TRBD1 (6 bases). V dropped 7 bases and J dropped 12 bases, with 18 bases sitting between them. The germline CDR1 and CDR2 sequences are MNHEY and SVGAGI. The CDR3 is 12 residues long. The CDR3 DNA follows: TGTGCCAGCAACCAACTAACAGGGTCAACTTTCTTT. Encoded protein: CASNQLTGSTFF.

This clone was detected a few times. V is TRBV5-5 and J is TRBJ1-1, with 7 positions matching TRBD1. CDR3 length: 12 amino acids. Trimming took 5 bases from V and 4 from J; bases not matched to a gene: 2. CDR1 SGHKS and CDR2 YYEKEE come from the germline V gene (reference sequence). CDR3 protein: CASSWTGTEAFF. The CDR3 bases are TGTGCCAGCAGTTGGACAGGCACTGAAGCTTTCTTT. Full variable domain (rest looked up from reference TRBV5-5 and TRBJ1-1): DAGVTQSPTHLIKTRGQQVTLRCSPISGHKSVSWYQQVLGQGPQFIFQYYEKEERGRGNFPDRFSARQFPNYSSELNVNALLLGDSALYLCASSWTGTEAFFGQGTRLTVV.

This clone was seen just once. The chain employs TRBV20-1 and TRBJ1-2; possibly TRBD1 for D (5 bases). Germline V lookup: CDR1 DFQATT, CDR2 SNEGSKA (reference sequence). The CDR3 has 11 residues. Trimming stripped 7 bases from V and 14 bases from J, with 20 bases between. The CDR3 is CSGPILRAWTF. In DNA form, the CDR3 reads TGCAGTGGCCCAATCCTCAGGGCGTGGACCTTC.

V usage is TRBV7-8 and J usage is TRBJ1-2, with 8 bases fitting TRBD1. The junction had 4 bases not matched to a gene; V was cut back by 3 bases and J by 7 bases. CDR1 is SGHVS, CDR2 FQNEAQ, per germline. This CDR3 contains 13 residues. This chain's CDR3 is CASSLGQVGGYTF. The CDR3 DNA reads as TGTGCCAGCAGCTTGGGACAGGTCGGTGGCTACACCTTC.

The CDR3 DNA follows: TGCGCCAGCAGCCAAGGTGGGACAGGAACGGGTGGCTACACCTTC. Residues: CASSQGGTGTGGYTF. The chain is built from TRBV4-1 and TRBJ1-2; 8 bases are a match to TRBD1. The V gene end was trimmed by 1 base and the J gene end by 7 bases; junction bases not matched to a gene: 8. Germline V gene data show CDR1 as MGHRA and CDR2 as YSYEKL. This CDR3 is 15 amino acids long.

The chain uses TRBV7-2 and TRBJ1-1, with a possible D match to TRBD1 (6 bases). The germline V and J ends were trimmed by 4 bases and 4 bases, with 10 bases remaining between them. CDR1 is SGHTA and CDR2 is FQGNSA in the germline V gene. The CDR3 has 13 residues. The DNA of the CDR3 is TGTGCCAGCAGCTCAGGACAGATCACTGAAGCTTTCTTT. Translating gives CASSSGQITEAFF.

The chain recombines TRBV4-1 with TRBJ2-7, with TRBD1 matching 9 bases. The germline V gene encodes CDR1 MGHRA and CDR2 YSYEKL. Trimming removed 3 bases from V and 4 bases from J; junction bases left unmatched: 4. The CDR3 is made up of 14 amino acids. CDR3: CASSQGTGWYEQYF. The CDR3 region has the DNA TGCGCCAGCAGCCAGGGGACAGGGTGGTACGAGCAGTACTTC.